The text below deals with one T cell receptor beta chain. Its target is not known. One junction end does not reproduce the germline sequence, and a read error may be involved. The germline V gene has CDR1 SGHRS and CDR2 YFSETQ. This CDR3 spans 14 amino acids. The sample originates from a study of post-analysis software for immune sequencing data. Study-wide points: When patients were compared with controls, four or five TRBV segments were more frequent, TRBV5-6, TRBV5-1 and TRBV20-1 among them.

TCR beta cDNA libraries included unique molecular identifiers. TCRdb re-derived calls from the PCR reads in MiXCR, one entry per CDR3 protein. This table has approximately 770,000 distinct CDR3 sequences, around 42% appearing once. The rearrangement joins TRBV5-1 to TRBJ2-6; maybe TRBD1 (5 bases). The TCR originated in a girl between 5 and 17 years old with multiple sclerosis. Sample: blood. The CDR3 DNA sequence: TGCGCCAGCAGCTTAGGGGCCTCGGCCAACGTCCCGACTTTC. Protein product: CASSLGASANVPTF.